This T cell receptor beta chain derives from a study of T cells in Graves' hyperthyroidism and ophthalmopathy. In this sample, this clonotype turned up many times. What it binds is not known. Amplified TCR beta CDR3 regions derived from RNA transcripts. The TCR CDR3 first-round RT-PCR relied on the HTBI primer set. TCRdb used MiXCR to reprocess the multiplex PCR reads, holding one entry per CDR3 protein. This table has about 400,000 distinct CDR3 sequences, approximately 14% appearing once. V was trimmed by 5 bases and J by 5 bases, leaving 15 bases between them. CDR1 MDHEN and CDR2 SYDVKM come from the germline V gene. This CDR3 region has 14 residues. The cohort's ophthalmopathy patients, a group with duration under 3 months, had a Clinical Activity Score of at least 3 and a NOSPECS grade of at least 4. Diagnosing involved the use of clinical symptoms, serum thyroxine and TRAb, thyroid ultrasound and orbital computed tomography.

Study observations and caveats: Also found in blood were most expanded thyroid clonotypes above 0.001. Model-based prediction identified ophthalmopathy a median roughly 5.9 months prior to its onset.

The TCR was taken from a man between 18 and 35 years old with Graves' ophthalmopathy. V gene TRBV28 combines with J gene TRBJ1-1; a possible D gene is TRBD1 (6 bases). Sequenced sample: blood. The CDR3 DNA is TGTGCCAGCAGTCACCCACAGGGAGAGACTGAAGCTTTCTTT. This gives the protein CASSHPQGETEAFF.